Listed here are 6 T cell receptor beta chains from one sample, sequenced in a study of shared T cell receptors in the human thymus. TCRdb keeps only in-frame clones here, not all; method: immunoSEQ multiplex PCR. The sample includes 550,000 to 800,000 clones, approximately 85% of them seen just once. The data were also submitted as part of a second study, on human thymus T cells.

Sequences were obtained from thymocytes. Every receptor here comes from a girl less than two years old with a congenital heart defect.

The chain carries TRBV11-2 and TRBJ1-5, with TRBD1 identical over 7 bases. Germline assignment: CDR1 SGHAT and CDR2 FQNNGV. The CDR3 has 13 amino acids. V shed 5 bases, J shed 7 bases, and the junction held 5 bases outside the gene matches. In DNA form, the CDR3 reads TGTGCCAGCAGCGAAGACAGGGCCCAGCCCCAGCATTTT. Translating gives CASSEDRAQPQHF.

The CDR3 DNA follows: TGTGCCAGCAGCGGCCGCCCTGGACAGAGGGTAAACAATGAGCAGTTCTTC. It specifies CASSGRPGQRVNNEQFF. The rearrangement joins TRBV9 to TRBJ2-1; a possible D gene is TRBD1 (6 bases). The germline V gene encodes CDR1 SGDLS and CDR2 YYNGEE. Between the trimmed V and J ends, which lost 3 bases and 5 bases, there was a span of 21 bases. This CDR3 is 17 amino acids long.

In its sample, this clone was seen once. Other DNA sequences in this sample translate to the same CDR3. CDR3 sequence: CASSLVLNTEAFF. The CDR3, as DNA: TGTGCCAGCAGCTTAGTCTTGAACACTGAAGCTTTCTTT. The chain uses TRBV7-9 and TRBJ1-1; the D is unclear. The germline gives CDR1 SEHNR, CDR2 FQNEAQ (reference sequence). Trimming shortened V by 1 base and J by 0 bases, and 3 bases separated the two germline ends. CDR3 length equals 13 residues.

The gene calls are TRBV15 and TRBJ2-3; possible D gene TRBD1, 5 bases. The CDR3 is 16 residues long. Per germline, CDR1 LNHNV and CDR2 YYDKDF (reference sequence). Trimming removed 3 bases from V and 1 base from J, with 14 bases in between. The CDR3 DNA sequence: TGTGCCACCAGCAGTGGCCCAGGGTCCGGCACAGATACGCAGTATTTT. Its translation: CATSSGPGSGTDTQYF.

The V call is TRBV27, the J call TRBJ2-7; 7 bases agree with TRBD1. The CDR3 covers 14 residues. Germline V gives CDR1 MNHEY, CDR2 SMNVEV (reference sequence). The V and J ends lost 7 bases and 3 bases, in that order; junction bases with no gene match: 9. The CDR3 reads CASIPEGADYEQYF. The CDR3 bases are TGTGCCAGCATCCCCGAGGGGGCCGACTACGAGCAGTACTTC.

This clone showed up just a few times. The rearrangement links TRBV7-2 to TRBJ1-2; a possible D gene is TRBD1 (5 bases). This CDR3 is built from 11 residues. Per the germline V gene, CDR1 is SGHTA and CDR2 is FQGNSA. The germline V and J ends were trimmed by 8 bases and 8 bases, with 12 bases remaining between them. The CDR3 DNA sequence: TGTGCCAGCCCAGACAGTAAAGGCTACACCTTC. Its translation: CASPDSKGYTF.